Below, 24 T cell receptor beta chains from the same sample are listed, as sequenced in a study of identical twins. TCRdb reanalysed the 5' RACE reads using MiXCR and keeps one entry per CDR3 protein. The table records hundreds of thousands of distinct CDR3 sequences, 8.6% of them present only once. The same data also contributed to another study, on yellow fever vaccine responses in identical twins.

What was sequenced was PBMCs. Source of these receptors: a woman aged 18-29 years in good health.

The chain employs TRBV20-1 and TRBJ1-2, with TRBD1 identical over 8 bases. The J segment lost 8 bases and the V segment lost 2 bases, leaving 7 bases of the junction unmatched. Germline lookup yields CDR1 DFQATT and CDR2 SNEGSKA (reference sequence). This CDR3 has 13 amino acids. In DNA, the CDR3 is TGCAGTGCTAGATTTCTCAGGGGGCAAGGCTACACCTTC. This sequence encodes CSARFLRGQGYTF.

This clonotype came up many times. The J gene is TRBJ2-2, the V gene TRBV30, with D possibly called TRBD1 or TRBD2 (5 bases each). The ends were cut back, 7 bases at V and 3 bases at J, with 12 bases in the middle. This CDR3 has 13 amino acids. Looked up from germline, CDR1 is GTSNPN and CDR2 is SVGIG (reference sequence). CDR3 sequence (DNA): TGTGCCTACCCTTGGGGGTACACCGGGGAGCTGTTTTTT. Amino acids: CAYPWGYTGELFF. The entire variable domain, with the rest obtained from reference TRBV30 and TRBJ2-2, is as follows: SQTIHQWPATLVQPVGSPLSLECTVEGTSNPNLYWYRQAAGRGLQLLFYSVGIGQISSEVPQNLSASRPQDRQFILSSKKLLLSDSGFYLCAYPWGYTGELFFGEGSRLTVL.

This clonotype came up many times. The gene calls are TRBV12-3 or TRBV12-4 and TRBJ2-5, with D perhaps matching TRBD2 (6 bases). The CDR3 is made up of 15 amino acids. V was pared by 5 bases and J by 4 bases, with 17 bases between. CDR3 protein: CASSGWGEGRETQYF. The CDR3 DNA reads as TGTGCCAGCAGTGGTTGGGGGGAAGGGCGAGAGACCCAGTACTTC.

The chain joins TRBV3-1 to TRBJ2-2; D unresolved. The CDR3 consists of 14 residues. Per the germline V gene, CDR1 is LGHDT and CDR2 is YNNKEL (reference sequence). V was shortened by 2 bases and J by 8 bases, with 12 bases between the two germline ends. DNA for the CDR3: TGTGCCAGCAGCCAAATCGCAGGCCCGGGGGAGCTGTTTTTT. It translates to CASSQIAGPGELFF.

The chain carries TRBV2 and TRBJ2-1; possibly TRBD2 for D (6 bases). CDR1 is SNHLY and CDR2 is FYNNEI in the germline V gene. The CDR3 is 13 amino acids. Trimming removed 7 bases from V and 10 bases from J, with 17 bases in between. Here the CDR3 DNA reads TGTGCCAGCATGCGTATCCCGGAGGGGGAGCAGTTCTTC. This codes for CASMRIPEGEQFF.

This clonotype was picked up a small number of times. The chain joins TRBV6-5 to TRBJ1-4; D is ambiguous. In germline, CDR1 is MNHEY, CDR2 SVGAGI. The V and J ends lost 3 bases and 0 bases respectively, with 8 bases between them. The CDR3 is 15 amino acids. This CDR3 reads CASSYLTATNEKLFF. CDR3 in DNA: TGTGCCAGCAGTTATCTGACCGCAACTAATGAAAAACTGTTTTTT.

This clonotype was seen a few times. This chain connects TRBV15 to TRBJ2-7; 9 positions match TRBD1. Trimming at V came to 5 bases and at J to 8 bases, leaving 7 bases not matched to a gene. Germline V CDR1 and CDR2: LNHNV, YYDKDF (reference sequence). CDR3 size: 13 residues. The CDR3 DNA reads as TGTGCCACCAGCCAGACGGGACAGGGCCAGCAGTACTTC. It specifies CATSQTGQGQQYF. Filled out from reference TRBV15 and TRBJ2-7, the complete variable domain reads DAMVIQNPRYQVTQFGKPVTLSCSQTLNHNVMYWYQQKSSQAPKLLFHYYDKDFNNEADTPDNFQSRRPNTSFCFLDIRSPGLGDTAMYLCATSQTGQGQQYFGPGTRLTVT.

This chain links TRBV2 with TRBJ2-7, with TRBD1 as a possible D gene (6 bases). Germline CDR1 SNHLY, CDR2 FYNNEI. Trimming pared 6 bases from V and 0 bases from J, leaving 21 bases between. The CDR3 consists of 17 residues. This CDR3 is CASRYREVTPHSYEQYF. CDR3 in DNA: TGTGCCAGCAGGTACAGGGAAGTAACTCCGCACTCCTACGAGCAGTACTTC. The entire variable domain, with the rest obtained from reference TRBV2 and TRBJ2-7, is as follows: EPEVTQTPSHQVTQMGQEVILRCVPISNHLYFYWYRQILGQKVEFLVSFYNNEISEKSEIFDDQFSVERPDGSNFTLKIRSTKLEDSAMYFCASRYREVTPHSYEQYFGPGTRLTVT.

The V and J genes are TRBV29-1 and TRBJ2-7; D uncertain. Trimming took 7 bases from V and 3 from J, leaving 10 bases between them. Germline CDR1 reads SQVTM; CDR2 reads ANQGSEA. The CDR3 length is 11 residues. The CDR3 DNA is TGCAGCGCCCAAAACCGCTACGAGCAGTACTTC. As protein: CSAQNRYEQYF.

This clonotype was seen a few times. The CDR3 bases are TGTGCCAGCAGACCCGCCGAACGATACGGCTACACCTTC. Translating it yields CASRPAERYGYTF. J is TRBJ1-2 and V is TRBV6-2 or TRBV6-3, with no clear D. Trimming pared 6 bases from V and 8 bases from J, leaving 16 bases between. CDR1 is MNHEY, CDR2 SVGEGT, per germline. The CDR3 loop spans 13 amino acids.

V is TRBV5-1 and J is TRBJ2-5; D not certain. Trimming took 4 bases from V and 5 from J, leaving 18 bases between them. The CDR3 contains 15 residues. The germline CDR1 and CDR2 sequences are SGHRS and YFSETQ. CDR3 nucleotide sequence: TGCGCCAGCAGCCCCAACGGGCAGTCCGGTGAGACCCAGTACTTC. Amino acids: CASSPNGQSGETQYF.

This clonotype was observed at least ten times. The rearrangement links TRBV21-1 to TRBJ2-2; no check of the table's D call, TRBD1, against the DNA was made. TRBV21-1 is tagged as a pseudogene. This CDR3 has 19 residues. The CDR3 nucleotides are TGTGCCAGCAGCAAATCCCGCGGGCCGGGACAGGGGAACACCGGGGAGCTGTTTTTT. Translating it yields CASSKSRGPGQGNTGELFF.

The chain has TRBV4-3 and TRBJ2-1; the match to TRBD2 covers 9 bases. V lost 0 bases, J lost 8 bases, and 8 bases stayed unmatched. Germline V CDR1 and CDR2: LGHNA, YSLEER. The CDR3 extends over 16 amino acids. The CDR3 region is CASSQDSSGIGDEQFF. CDR3 in DNA: TGCGCCAGCAGCCAAGATTCTAGCGGGATAGGGGATGAGCAGTTCTTC.

This clonotype was counted between two and nine times. This chain links TRBV7-8 with TRBJ2-2; 10 bases map to TRBD2. Per germline, CDR1 SGHVS and CDR2 FQNEAQ. The CDR3 has 17 amino acids. Germline trimming cut 4 bases from V and 4 bases from J; bases unmatched to any gene: 9. The CDR3 spells CASSSTASGGTTGELFF. CDR3 DNA: TGTGCCAGCAGCTCCACAGCTAGCGGGGGAACCACCGGGGAGCTGTTTTTT.

There are many counts of this clonotype. The chain links TRBV6-5 to TRBJ1-1, with 9 bases fitting TRBD1. The germline V gene has CDR1 MNHEY and CDR2 SVGAGI. This CDR3 is built from 15 residues. The ends lost 2 bases at V and 2 bases at J; junction bases unmatched: 3. CDR3 coding DNA: TGTGCCAGCAGTTACAGGGACAGGGTAAACACTGAAGCTTTCTTT. Protein: CASSYRDRVNTEAFF.

This clonotype was observed a few times. The genes are TRBV5-1 and TRBJ2-5, with 7 bases that match TRBD2. The germline V gene encodes CDR1 SGHRS and CDR2 YFSETQ. CDR3 length equals 14 residues. The junction had 7 bases not matched to a gene; V was cut back by 3 bases and J by 5 bases. CDR3 residues: CASSWSRGGETQYF. The CDR3 coding sequence is TGCGCCAGCAGCTGGTCACGGGGAGGGGAGACCCAGTACTTC.

This clonotype showed up many times. The chain couples TRBV7-9 to TRBJ2-2; 8 bases match TRBD1. The CDR3 is 14 residues long. Looked up from germline, CDR1 is SEHNR and CDR2 is FQNEAQ (reference sequence). Unmatched junction bases numbered 3, after V lost 8 bases and J lost 1 base. The CDR3 loop is CASDGTGNTGELFF. The CDR3 DNA follows: TGTGCCAGCGACGGGACAGGGAACACCGGGGAGCTGTTTTTT.

V usage is TRBV20-1 and J usage is TRBJ2-3; D is unclear. CDR3 size: 12 residues. With 8 bases removed from V and 6 bases from J, the gap between germline ends came to 15 bases. Germline CDR1 reads DFQATT; CDR2 reads SNEGSKA (reference sequence). CDR3 nucleotide sequence: TGCAGTCGTAAAGTAGCTTCGGATACGCAGTATTTT. Its translation: CSRKVASDTQYF.

This clonotype was detected ten times or more. This chain joins TRBV11-2 and TRBJ2-6; 10 positions agree with TRBD1. The germline CDR1 and CDR2 sequences are SGHAT and FQNNGV. Trimming cost V 3 bases and J 0 bases; bases outside gene matches: 8. The CDR3 extends over 19 amino acids. CDR3 nucleotide sequence: TGTGCCAGCAGCTTCCCATGGACAGGGGGTGGCTCTGGGGCCAACGTCCTGACTTTC. Translation gives CASSFPWTGGGSGANVLTF.

This rearrangement joins TRBV10-3 to TRBJ1-1; the D is unclear. This CDR3 has 14 amino acids. V lost 4 bases to trimming and J lost 0 bases, with 9 bases between them. Germline CDR1 is ENHRY and CDR2 is SYGVKD. Here the CDR3 reads CAISVHGLNTEAFF. DNA for the CDR3: TGTGCCATCAGTGTTCACGGATTGAACACTGAAGCTTTCTTT.

V is TRBV28 and J is TRBJ2-1; 13 bases fit TRBD2. This CDR3 spans 18 amino acids. V was clipped by 7 bases and J by 5 bases; unmatched bases: 14. Germline V gives CDR1 MDHEN, CDR2 SYDVKM. CDR3 bases: TGTGCCAGCACCATACATGTGGGAGGGACTAGCGGGAACAATGAGCAGTTCTTC. Protein: CASTIHVGGTSGNNEQFF.

The chain joins TRBV6-1 to TRBJ2-7, with 8 nucleotides matching TRBD2. The J segment lost 4 bases and the V segment lost 7 bases, leaving 12 bases of the junction unmatched. This CDR3 is 15 amino acids long. Per germline, CDR1 MNHNS and CDR2 SASEGT. In DNA form, the CDR3 reads TGTGCCAGCACCCAGCGCGGGGGGACCTTATACGAGCAGTACTTC. It encodes CASTQRGGTLYEQYF.

The chain carries TRBV14 and TRBJ1-2; D uncertain. Germline CDR1 is SGHDN and CDR2 is FVKESK. This CDR3 spans 13 amino acids. The ends were cut back, 1 base at V and 3 bases at J, with 6 bases in the middle. The CDR3 DNA reads TGTGCCAGCAGCCAAGCAAGAGACTATGGCTACACCTTC. Protein product: CASSQARDYGYTF.

This clonotype has a count of ten or more. V and J are TRBV4-3 and TRBJ2-3; no clear D. Germline loops: CDR1 LGHNA, CDR2 YSLEER. Trimming stripped 0 bases from V and 6 bases from J, with 7 bases between. The CDR3 has 13 residues. The CDR3 region is CASSQDIGDTQYF. Written as DNA, the CDR3 is TGCGCCAGCAGCCAAGATATTGGGGATACGCAGTATTTT.